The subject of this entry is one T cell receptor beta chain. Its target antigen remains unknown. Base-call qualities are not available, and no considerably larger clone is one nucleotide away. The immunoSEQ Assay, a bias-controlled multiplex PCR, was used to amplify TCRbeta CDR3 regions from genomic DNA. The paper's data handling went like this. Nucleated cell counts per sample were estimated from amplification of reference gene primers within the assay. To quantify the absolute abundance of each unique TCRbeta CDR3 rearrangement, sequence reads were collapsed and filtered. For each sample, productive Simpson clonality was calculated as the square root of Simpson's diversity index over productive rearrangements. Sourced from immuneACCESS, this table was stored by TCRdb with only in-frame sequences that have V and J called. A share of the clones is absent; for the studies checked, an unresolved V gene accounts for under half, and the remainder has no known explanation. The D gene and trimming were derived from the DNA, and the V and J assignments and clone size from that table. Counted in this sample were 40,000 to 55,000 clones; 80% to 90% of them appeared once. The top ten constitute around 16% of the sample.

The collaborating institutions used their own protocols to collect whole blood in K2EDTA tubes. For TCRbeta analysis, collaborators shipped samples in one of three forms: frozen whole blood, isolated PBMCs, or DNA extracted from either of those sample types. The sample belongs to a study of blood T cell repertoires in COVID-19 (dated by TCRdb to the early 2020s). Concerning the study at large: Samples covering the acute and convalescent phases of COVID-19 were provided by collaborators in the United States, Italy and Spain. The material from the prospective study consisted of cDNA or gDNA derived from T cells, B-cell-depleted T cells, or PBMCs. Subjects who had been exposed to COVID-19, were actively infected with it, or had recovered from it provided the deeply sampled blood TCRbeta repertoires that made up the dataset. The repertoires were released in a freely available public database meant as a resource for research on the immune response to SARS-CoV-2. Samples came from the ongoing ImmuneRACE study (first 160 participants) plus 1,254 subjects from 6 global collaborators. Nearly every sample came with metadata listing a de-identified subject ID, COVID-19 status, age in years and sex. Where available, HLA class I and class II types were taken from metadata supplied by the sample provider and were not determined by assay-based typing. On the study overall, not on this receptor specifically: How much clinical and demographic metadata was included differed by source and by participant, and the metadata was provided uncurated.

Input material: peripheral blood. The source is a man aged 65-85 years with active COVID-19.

The bases read TGTGCCAGCAGCCAGGCTCGCACAGATACGCAGTATTTT. This is translated as CASSQARTDTQYF. The chain is assembled from TRBV3-1 (or the pseudogene TRBV3-2) and TRBJ2-3; there is no confident call for the D gene. V is reduced by 3 bases and J by 1 base, leaving a spacing of 5 bases between them. The CDR3 measures 13 amino acids from cysteine to phenylalanine. The DNA shown is the 39-base CDR3, in frame from base 1. Sequences LGHDT (CDR1) and YNNKEL (CDR2) are obtained from the germline V gene (reference sequence).